Sequencing of this T cell receptor beta chain was carried out in a study of CD4 T cells in relation to SARS-CoV-2 and coronaviruses. Background on the study: After around 10 days of antigen culture, PBMC TCR beta CDR3s were sequenced. No peptide or an HIV-1 Nef peptide pool served as negative control. Notes on the study in general: Roughly three fifths of donors had memory CD4+ clonotypes crossrecognizing SARS-CoV-2 and common cold coronavirus spike.

Worth noting for this clone: No antigen is known for it.

Profiling relied on immunoSEQ multiplex PCR, and the TCRdb table lists in-frame clones only, not all of them. Here the sample spans 10,000 to 11,000 clones, over 65% being singletons. Before the COVID-19 pandemic, during about 2011-2019, CD4+ T cells were taken from unexposed donors. The cells were cultured for about ten days before CD4+ T cells were isolated. Half the medium was replaced with IL-2 medium on days 3 and 7. The CDR3 sequence is 13 residues long. Unmatched junction bases numbered 6, after V lost 6 bases and J lost 5 bases. Germline CDR1 reads LNHDA; CDR2 reads SQIVND (reference sequence).

V gene TRBV19 combines with J gene TRBJ2-7, with 8 bases matching TRBD1. The TCR sequence derives from a human donor in good health. The sequenced material came from CD4+ T cells from PBMCs, cultured in vitro. CDR3 in DNA: TGTGCCAGTAGAAGTGGACAGGGCCACGAGCAGTACTTC. Its translation is CASRSGQGHEQYF.